These T cell receptor beta chains were read from a single sample in a study of T cell repertoires in cytomegalovirus infection. TCRdb re-derived calls from the reads in MiXCR, one entry per CDR3 protein. The sample lists 700,000 to 950,000 distinct CDR3 sequences; approximately 30% were seen once. No antigen is known for these receptors. The input for sequencing was cultured CD8+ T cells from PBMCs, taken from culture after CMV antigen stimulation. The receptors stem from a human donor in good health (CMV status not recorded). Some clones in this sample may be carry-over from other donors' samples. The CDR3 runs from the conserved cysteine through the conserved F or W. Each record gives: J gene, clone size, V gene, D gene, CDR3 protein, CDR3 DNA. D genes are given only for firm matches. Clone size, where shown, is once, few, many, or a class for clones that have expanded.

TRBJ1-2 | . | TRBV7-8 | TRBD1 | CASSLTGTGYDGYTF | TGTGCCAGCAGCTTAACGGGGACAGGGTACGATGGCTACACCTTC
TRBJ2-1 | few | TRBV6-1 | . | CASSEAWGRFDEQFF | TGTGCCAGCAGTGAAGCTTGGGGGCGATTCGATGAGCAGTTCTTC
TRBJ1-3 | . | TRBV15 | . | CATSRDRGDGNTIYF | TGTGCCACCAGCAGAGACAGGGGCGACGGAAACACCATATATTTT
TRBJ1-1 | . | TRBV15 | TRBD1 | CATSRDRGQRTEAFF | TGTGCCACCAGCAGGGACAGGGGGCAAAGAACTGAAGCTTTCTTT
TRBJ1-2 | few | TRBV7-6 | . | CASSLQGKRLVYGYTF | TGTGCCAGCAGTCTCCAGGGGAAGAGGTTGGTCTATGGCTACACCTTC
TRBJ2-7 | . | TRBV7-2 | . | CASSLLGEQGDVYEQYF | TGTGCCAGCAGCTTGCTGGGGGAACAGGGAGATGTCTACGAGCAGTACTTC
TRBJ2-2 | . | TRBV6-2/TRBV6-3 | . | CASSYSTAGNTGELFF | TGTGCCAGCAGTTACTCGACCGCAGGGAACACCGGGGAGCTGTTTTTT
TRBJ2-1 | few | TRBV7-9 | . | CASKGTSSSYNEQFF | TGTGCCAGCAAAGGGACGTCGAGCTCCTACAATGAGCAGTTCTTC
TRBJ1-5 | many | TRBV6-1 | TRBD1 | CASSDRQGNQPQHF | TGTGCCAGCAGTGACCGACAGGGGAATCAGCCCCAGCATTTT
TRBJ1-2 | . | TRBV15 | . | CATSRDEVPNYGYTF | TGTGCCACCAGCAGAGATGAAGTTCCTAACTATGGCTACACCTTC
TRBJ2-1 | . | TRBV27 | TRBD2 | CASSGLANEQFF | TGTGCCAGCAGTGGACTAGCCAATGAGCAGTTCTTC
TRBJ1-2 | . | TRBV7-9 | TRBD1 | CASSFGTGALWGYTF | TGTGCCAGCAGCTTCGGGACAGGCGCCCTATGGGGCTACACCTTC
TRBJ2-5 | . | TRBV9 | . | CASSQLDYKETQYF | TGTGCCAGCAGCCAACTCGACTACAAAGAGACCCAGTACTTC